Listed below are T cell receptor beta chains from one sample, sequenced in a study of blood T cells in healthy people across ages. TCRdb itself ran the 5' RACE reads through MiXCR, one entry per CDR3 protein. Of about a million distinct CDR3 sequences listed, 51% are singletons. Sequenced: blood. The receptor source for this set is a woman aged 60-75 years in good health. CDR3s include the opening cysteine and the closing phenylalanine or tryptophan. D genes are given only for firm matches. Clone sizes are given selectively: once, few, many, or a class where the clone is expanded.

>TRBV4-1|.|TRBJ2-1|.
CASSQERCEQFF
TGCGCCAGCAGCCAAGAAAGGTGTGAGCAGTTCTTC
>TRBV29-1|.|TRBJ2-7|.
CSVEGGAGYEQYF
TGCAGCGTTGAGGGTGGAGCAGGCTACGAGCAGTACTTC
>TRBV9|few|TRBJ2-3|TRBD2
CASSVTSASTDTQYF
TGTGCCAGCAGCGTGACTAGCGCAAGCACAGATACGCAGTATTTT
>TRBV6-2/TRBV6-3|many|TRBJ2-7|.
CASSSPFLRGSSYEQYF
TGTGCCAGCAGTTCCCCTTTCCTTAGGGGGAGCTCCTACGAGCAGTACTTC
>TRBV14|.|TRBJ2-7|TRBD2
CASSQGSGTFYEQYF
TGTGCCAGCAGCCAAGGCAGCGGGACCTTCTACGAGCAGTACTTC
>TRBV27|few|TRBJ2-5|.
CASSQRLVAETQYF
TGTGCCAGCAGCCAACGACTAGTCGCAGAGACCCAGTACTTC
>TRBV4-1|few|TRBJ2-5|.
CASSLLWGRMVQETQYF
TGCGCCAGCAGCCTCCTTTGGGGCAGAATGGTGCAAGAGACCCAGTACTTC
>TRBV20-1|.|TRBJ2-1|.
CSLTSYNEQFF
TGCAGCCTTACATCGTACAATGAGCAGTTCTTC
>TRBV10-3|.|TRBJ2-5|.
CAISGGQFQETQYF
TGTGCCATCAGTGGAGGACAGTTCCAAGAGACCCAGTACTTC
>TRBV5-1|.|TRBJ2-7|.
CASSLYAVDEQYF
TGCGCCAGCAGCTTGTATGCGGTAGACGAGCAGTACTTC
>TRBV6-5|.|TRBJ1-6|.
CASRSGRGHNSPLHF
TGTGCCAGCAGGAGTGGTCGGGGGCATAATTCACCCCTCCACTTT
>TRBV20-1|.|TRBJ2-7|.
CSARGRVNEQYF
TGCAGTGCTAGAGGCAGAGTAAACGAGCAGTACTTC
>TRBV20-1|.|TRBJ2-7|.
CSAKLVYEQYF
TGCAGTGCTAAACTAGTCTACGAGCAGTACTTC
>TRBV7-9|.|TRBJ2-1|.
CASSQRDNPFEQFF
TGTGCCAGCAGCCAAAGGGACAACCCGTTCGAGCAGTTCTTC
>TRBV5-8|.|TRBJ1-2|.
CASSHGVSSYTF
TGTGCCAGCAGCCATGGGGTCTCGAGCTACACCTTC
>TRBV5-1|.|TRBJ2-5|TRBD2
CASSLSLAVKETQYF
TGCGCCAGCAGCTTGAGTCTAGCGGTTAAAGAGACCCAGTACTTC
>TRBV2|.|TRBJ1-5|.
CASSPGFSNQPQHF
TGTGCCAGCAGCCCGGGTTTTAGCAATCAGCCCCAGCATTTT
>TRBV27|.|TRBJ2-7|.
CASSFREYYEQYF
TGTGCCAGCAGTTTTCGGGAATACTACGAGCAGTACTTC
>TRBV15|.|TRBJ2-3|.
CATSRVNTQYF
TGTGCCACCAGCAGAGTAAATACGCAGTATTTT
>TRBV6-2/TRBV6-3|few|TRBJ2-5|TRBD2
CASSYPNRDYLLTETQYF
TGTGCCAGCAGTTACCCTAACCGGGACTACCTCCTCACGGAGACCCAGTACTTC
>TRBV6-5|few|TRBJ2-7|.
CASATNYEQYF
TGTGCCAGCGCGACCAACTACGAGCAGTACTTC
>TRBV27|.|TRBJ1-6|.
CASSLYMGATYNSPLHF
TGTGCCAGCAGTTTATATATGGGGGCGACCTATAATTCACCCCTCCACTTT
>TRBV20-1|.|TRBJ2-7|.
CSAGLDGYEQYF
TGCAGTGCTGGATTAGACGGCTACGAGCAGTACTTC
>TRBV9|.|TRBJ2-1|.
CASSGPGGANEQFF
TGTGCCAGCAGCGGCCCTGGGGGGGCCAATGAGCAGTTCTTC
>TRBV29-1|.|TRBJ1-4|TRBD1
CSIRGQNEKLFF
TGCAGCATCAGGGGACAGAATGAAAAACTGTTTTTT
>TRBV2|.|TRBJ1-6|TRBD1
CASMPGTGAGSPLHF
TGTGCCAGCATGCCGGGGACAGGGGCGGGTTCACCCCTCCACTTT
>TRBV6-6|many|TRBJ2-7|TRBD2
CASRLGLAGTYEQYF
TGTGCCAGCAGACTGGGACTAGCGGGGACCTACGAGCAGTACTTC
>TRBV5-1|.|TRBJ2-1|TRBD2
CASSLEGLAPDEQFF
TGCGCCAGCAGCTTGGAGGGACTAGCGCCCGATGAGCAGTTCTTC